This T cell receptor beta chain was documented in a study of beta chain features in type 1 diabetes. The study's findings and limits: Reduced insertions and increased deletions marked VDJ junctions in type 1 diabetes patients.

This clone was counted a few times. Its specificity is not known. CDR3 length: 12 residues. From germline, CDR1 is KGHSH and CDR2 LQKENI. Trimming cost V 5 bases and J 5 bases, with 6 bases left between them. Expressed TCRB transcripts got sequenced, as all isolated RNA was reverse transcribed. Roughly 3.6 million reads on average were seen across naive, central memory and regulatory T cell samples. This table comes from immunoSEQ multiplex PCR, and its TCRdb copy is limited to in-frame clones, with some not included. The sample shows 850,000 to 900,000 clones, 17% of them seen only once. Isolation of CD4+ naive, central memory, regulatory and stem cell-like memory cells was achieved by sorting via CD45RO/CCR7/CD25/CD127/CD95/CD27.

The specimen sequenced was naive CD4+ T cells from blood. This sequence originates from a woman aged 18 to 35 in good health. V and J are TRBV18 and TRBJ2-2; D remains ambiguous. DNA of the CDR3: TGTGCCAGCTCAACGGTGACCGGGGAGCTGTTTTTT. It codes for CASSTVTGELFF.